What follows are 5 T cell receptor beta chains derived from one specimen sequenced in a study of T cells in Graves' hyperthyroidism and ophthalmopathy. TCR beta CDR3 regions were amplified from RNA transcripts. TCR CDR3 underwent first-round RT-PCR with the HTBI primer set. Each CDR3 protein is one row after TCRdb ran MiXCR on the multiplex PCR reads. Of hundreds of thousands of distinct CDR3 sequences in the sample, around 16% were seen once. What was sequenced was blood. The source is a woman in her twenties or thirties with Graves' hyperthyroidism.

The V and J genes are TRBV7-8 and TRBJ1-4, with D uncertain. Germline lookup yields CDR1 SGHVS and CDR2 FQNEAQ. This CDR3 is 15 amino acids long. V lost 1 base and J lost 7, with 13 bases in between. CDR3 sequence reads: CASSLEGSISEKLFF. Written as DNA, the CDR3 is TGTGCCAGCAGCTTAGAAGGTTCGATTTCTGAAAAACTGTTTTTT.

This chain uses TRBV20-1 with TRBJ2-7; D perhaps matches TRBD2 (5 bases). V was pared by 1 base and J by 4 bases, with 17 bases between. The CDR3 consists of 15 residues. Germline assignment: CDR1 DFQATT and CDR2 SNEGSKA (reference sequence). The CDR3 loop reads CSARVLGSATYEQYF. The CDR3 bases are TGCAGTGCTAGAGTATTGGGTAGCGCAACTTACGAGCAGTACTTC.

This clonotype appeared a few times. The rearrangement joins TRBV6-1 to TRBJ2-2, with 15 bases matching TRBD2. Germline trimming cut 5 bases from V and 7 bases from J; bases unmatched to any gene: 14. The CDR3 covers 19 residues. CDR1 and CDR2 from the germline V gene are MNHNS and SASEGT. This CDR3 is CASSYFPPGLAGGYGELFF. The CDR3 DNA follows: TGTGCCAGCAGTTATTTTCCCCCGGGACTAGCGGGAGGATACGGGGAGCTGTTTTTT.

This clonotype was counted ten times or more. The genes are TRBV7-9 and TRBJ2-7, with 10 bases aligning to TRBD2. The CDR3 consists of 15 residues. J gave up 0 bases and V 4 bases, and 3 bases lay outside the gene matches. Germline V gene sequence: CDR1 SEHNR, CDR2 FQNEAQ (reference sequence). The DNA for the CDR3 is TGTGCCAGCAGCTCAGGACTAGCGGCCTCCTACGAGCAGTACTTC. It translates to CASSSGLAASYEQYF.

This clonotype was counted ten times or more. The chain carries TRBV20-1 and TRBJ2-1, with 14 bases that match TRBD2. Trimming cost V 3 bases and J 7 bases; bases outside gene matches: 5. Germline assignment: CDR1 DFQATT and CDR2 SNEGSKA (reference sequence). The CDR3 has 15 residues. CDR3 loop: CSARLTSGRANEQFF. Written as DNA, the CDR3 is TGCAGTGCTAGGTTGACTAGCGGGAGGGCAAATGAGCAGTTCTTC.